Each of the 32 T cell receptor beta chains below was sequenced from the same sample in a study of neoadjuvant anti-PD-1 for oral cavity cancer. The repertoire was sequenced with immunoSEQ multiplex PCR; TCRdb's copy has only in-frame clones and lacks some. The sample contains around 30,000 clones, around 87% of which appear only once. Sequencing used PBMCs, obtained before nivolumab (anti-PD-1) treatment. All receptors come from a person between 40 and 80 years old with oral cavity squamous cell carcinoma.

The chain couples TRBV6-1 to TRBJ1-1; possible D gene TRBD1, 5 bases. The CDR3 has 13 residues. Germline CDR1 and CDR2: MNHNS and SASEGT. V gave up 4 bases and J gave up 8 bases, with 14 bases separating them. CDR3 region: CASSAKGTEEAFF. The CDR3 DNA follows: TGTGCCAGCAGTGCGAAGGGGACGGAGGAAGCTTTCTTT.

The V call is TRBV29-1, the J call TRBJ2-2; 11 bases line up with TRBD2. The CDR3 covers 16 residues. Germline V gives CDR1 SQVTM, CDR2 ANQGSEA. V dropped 4 bases and J dropped 2; count of bases not matched to a gene: 6. Here the CDR3 DNA reads TGCAGCGTTGGAGCTAGCGGGGGGTTTAACACCGGGGAGCTGTTTTTT. Translation gives CSVGASGGFNTGELFF.

The chain is built from TRBV10-2 and TRBJ1-4; D might be TRBD1 (5 bases). The CDR3 is 15 amino acids. V lost 2 bases and J 8 bases, leaving 15 bases between the germline ends. Germline V gene sequence: CDR1 WSHSY, CDR2 SAAADI. The CDR3 here is CASSEGEGRTEKLFF. CDR3 bases: TGCGCCAGCAGTGAGGGTGAGGGGAGAACGGAAAAACTGTTTTTT.

This rearrangement joins TRBV10-1 to TRBJ2-1, with 9 nucleotides matching TRBD1. After removal of 3 bases from V and 6 bases from J, the junction contained 6 bases not matched to a gene. The CDR3 has 15 amino acids. Germline-derived CDR1 and CDR2 are WNHNN and SYGVQD (reference sequence). CDR3 coding DNA: TGCGCCAGCAGTGAAGACAGGGGGGGTGGCAATGAGCAGTTCTTC. Encoded protein: CASSEDRGGGNEQFF.

The J gene is TRBJ2-1, the V gene TRBV5-1, with D possibly being TRBD1 (6 bases). The V and J ends lost 0 bases and 5 bases respectively, with 15 bases between them. The germline CDR1 and CDR2 sequences are SGHRS and YFSETQ. This CDR3 is built from 16 residues. The CDR3 protein is CASSLAGRGTHNEQFF. DNA of the CDR3: TGCGCCAGCAGCTTGGCGGGCAGGGGAACTCACAATGAGCAGTTCTTC. The variable domain in full, completed from reference TRBV5-1 and TRBJ2-1, reads KAGVTQTPRYLIKTRGQQVTLSCSPISGHRSVSWYQQTPGQGLQFLFEYFSETQRNKGNFPGRFSGRQFSNSRSEMNVSTLELGDSALYLCASSLAGRGTHNEQFFGPGTRLTVL.

A word on this clone: This sample also contains other DNA sequences that code for the same CDR3. V is TRBV9 and J is TRBJ2-4, with D possibly being TRBD1 (7 bases). Germline CDR1 reads SGDLS; CDR2 reads YYNGEE. Trimming shortened V by 4 bases and J by 7 bases, and 9 bases separated the two germline ends. The CDR3 contains 12 residues. The CDR3 DNA is TGTGCCAGCAGCCCAGGGGGGAACATTCAGTACTTC. Its protein is CASSPGGNIQYF. Full variable domain (remainder filled in from reference TRBV9 and TRBJ2-4): DSGVTQTPKHLITATGQRVTLRCSPRSGDLSVYWYQQSLDQGLQFLIQYYNGEERAKGNILERFSAQQFPDLHSELNLSSLELGDSALYFCASSPGGNIQYFGAGTRLSVL.

V is TRBV9 and J is TRBJ2-1; possible D gene TRBD2, 5 bases. CDR3 length: 15 amino acids. Trimming shortened V by 0 bases and J by 1 base, and 8 bases separated the two germline ends. Per germline, CDR1 SGDLS and CDR2 YYNGEE. Here the CDR3 DNA reads TGTGCCAGCAGCGTAGGGACTCTGTCCTACAATGAGCAGTTCTTC. Its translation: CASSVGTLSYNEQFF.

This clone was observed a few times. The chain is built from TRBV5-4 and TRBJ1-2, with 7 bases identical to TRBD1. The V gene end was trimmed by 3 bases and the J gene end by 4 bases; junction bases not matched to a gene: 9. In germline, CDR1 is SGHNT, CDR2 YYREEE (reference sequence). The CDR3 length is 15 residues. The chain's CDR3 is CASSSPTDRRYGYTF. The CDR3 region has the DNA TGTGCCAGCAGCTCTCCTACGGACAGGCGCTATGGCTACACCTTC. Using reference TRBV5-4 and TRBJ1-2 for the parts outside the CDR3, the full variable domain is ETGVTQSPTHLIKTRGQQVTLRCSSQSGHNTVSWYQQALGQGPQFIFQYYREEENGRGNFPPRFSGLQFPNYSSELNVNALELDDSALYLCASSSPTDRRYGYTFGSGTRLTVV.

The gene calls are TRBV7-2 and TRBJ1-2; TRBD1 is a possible D gene (5 bases). The ends were cut back, 8 bases at V and 2 bases at J, with 18 bases in the middle. CDR1 and CDR2 (germline): SGHTA, FQGNSA. The CDR3 length is 15 residues. CDR3 sequence reads: CASGTLRGANYGYTF. The CDR3 region has the DNA TGTGCCAGCGGGACCTTGCGGGGCGCGAACTATGGCTACACCTTC.

The CDR3 protein is CASSSLTGTGNTEAFF. CDR3 DNA: TGTGCCAGCAGTTCCTTGACCGGGACAGGGAACACTGAAGCTTTCTTT. This chain uses TRBV27 with TRBJ1-1, with 8 bases matching TRBD1. This CDR3 is built from 16 residues. V trimming: 4 bases; J trimming: 1 base; junction bases outside the gene matches: 8. Germline V gene sequence: CDR1 MNHEY, CDR2 SMNVEV (reference sequence).

The genes are TRBV29-1 and TRBJ2-7, with 7 nucleotides matching TRBD1. The CDR3 runs to 15 residues. CDR1 is SQVTM and CDR2 is ANQGSEA in the germline V gene. J was trimmed by 3 bases and V by 4 bases; bases with no gene match: 12. The CDR3 DNA sequence: TGCAGCGTTGGGGCTACAGGGGAAATAAACTACGAGCAGTACTTC. This codes for CSVGATGEINYEQYF.

The rearrangement joins TRBV6-5 to TRBJ1-2; tentative D call: TRBD1 (6 bases). Between the trimmed V and J ends, which lost 5 bases and 7 bases, there was a span of 20 bases. In germline, CDR1 is MNHEY, CDR2 SVGAGI. The CDR3 is 15 residues long. DNA for the CDR3: TGTGCCAGCAGTCTAAGGGGGGTCTCTGAAACTGGCTACACCTTC. Translated, it gives CASSLRGVSETGYTF.

The chain couples TRBV7-4 to TRBJ1-5; tentatively, D is TRBD1 (6 bases). This CDR3 spans 17 amino acids. V lost 0 bases and J lost 0, with 12 bases in between. The germline V gene encodes CDR1 SGHVT and CDR2 SQSDAQ. The DNA of the CDR3 is TGTGCCAGCAGCTTAGCGGAGGGGGTCCTTAGCAATCAGCCCCAGCATTTT. This sequence encodes CASSLAEGVLSNQPQHF.

The chain carries TRBV19 and TRBJ1-1; D remains unclear. CDR1 is LNHDA and CDR2 is SQIVND in the germline V gene (reference sequence). The CDR3 length is 13 residues. V lost 5 bases and J 3 bases, leaving 10 bases between the germline ends. This CDR3 is CASSFQRDTEAFF. In DNA, the CDR3 is TGTGCCAGTAGTTTCCAGAGGGACACTGAAGCTTTCTTT.

The chain combines TRBV27 with TRBJ2-7, with D possibly matching TRBD2 (5 bases). CDR3 size: 15 residues. Germline V gene data show CDR1 as MNHEY and CDR2 as SMNVEV (reference sequence). Trimming removed 1 base from V and 0 bases from J, with 10 bases in between. CDR3 in DNA: TGTGCCAGCAGTTTATTGAGCGGAATCTCCTACGAGCAGTACTTC. Translation gives CASSLLSGISYEQYF.

V and J are TRBV6-5 and TRBJ2-2, with D unclear. Trimming removed 5 bases from V and 0 bases from J, with 10 bases in between. CDR3 length: 15 residues. Germline loops: CDR1 MNHEY, CDR2 SVGAGI. Here the CDR3 DNA reads TGTGCCAGCAGTCGAAAAACCGCGAACACCGGGGAGCTGTTTTTT. Translation gives CASSRKTANTGELFF.

The chain recombines TRBV15 with TRBJ2-3; 12 positions match TRBD2. After removal of 0 bases from V and 6 bases from J, the junction contained 7 bases not matched to a gene. The CDR3 spans 17 residues. Looked up from germline, CDR1 is LNHNV and CDR2 is YYDKDF (reference sequence). In nucleotides, the CDR3 is TGTGCCACCAGCAGAGACCGAAGGACTAGCGGGGTTGATACGCAGTATTTT. The encoded protein is CATSRDRRTSGVDTQYF. The variable domain in full, with the rest retrieved from reference TRBV15 and TRBJ2-3, is DAMVIQNPRYQVTQFGKPVTLSCSQTLNHNVMYWYQQKSSQAPKLLFHYYDKDFNNEADTPDNFQSRRPNTSFCFLDIRSPGLGDTAMYLCATSRDRRTSGVDTQYFGPGTRLTVL.

This chain connects TRBV10-1 to TRBJ1-1, with D uncertain. The germline CDR1 and CDR2 sequences are WNHNN and SYGVQD (reference sequence). This CDR3 comprises 13 residues. The CDR3 loop reads CELSGDKNTEAFF. In DNA form, the CDR3 reads TGCGAGCTTTCGGGCGATAAAAACACTGAAGCTTTCTTT.

The J gene is TRBJ1-6, the V gene TRBV5-6, with 9 positions matching TRBD1. The CDR3 consists of 15 residues. Trimming removed 3 bases from V and 9 bases from J; junction bases left unmatched: 7. CDR1 is SGHDT, CDR2 YYEEEE, per germline. CDR3 in DNA: TGTGCCAGCAGCTACCGGGACAGGGATGGTTCACCCCTCCACTTT. Amino acid sequence: CASSYRDRDGSPLHF.

The chain combines TRBV11-2 with TRBJ2-6, with a tentative D call TRBD1 (5 bases). The V end lost 2 bases, the J end lost 2 bases, and 13 bases lay between the germline ends. Germline V gene sequence: CDR1 SGHAT, CDR2 FQNNGV. The CDR3 loop spans 17 amino acids. In DNA form, the CDR3 reads TGTGCCAGCAGCTTAAATCCCCCAGGGACTGGGGCCAACGTCCTGACTTTC. This gives the protein CASSLNPPGTGANVLTF.

The rearrangement uses TRBV5-8 and TRBJ1-6; D gene ambiguous. From germline, CDR1 is SGHTS and CDR2 YDEGEE. V was cut by 2 bases and J by 12 bases, with 6 bases left in between. The CDR3 is 11 residues long. CDR3 residues: CASSLAEPLHF. The CDR3, as DNA: TGTGCCAGCAGCTTAGCTGAACCCCTCCACTTT. The whole variable domain, remainder taken from reference TRBV5-8 and TRBJ1-6, is EAGVTQSPTHLIKTRGQQATLRCSPISGHTSVYWYQQALGLGLQFLLWYDEGEERNRGNFPPRFSGRQFPNYSSELNVNALELEDSALYLCASSLAEPLHFGNGTRLTVT.

The V gene is TRBV10-3, the J gene TRBJ1-2; D ambiguous. The CDR3 is made up of 13 amino acids. Trimming shortened V by 2 bases and J by 4 bases, and 8 bases separated the two germline ends. CDR1 is ENHRY, CDR2 SYGVKD, per germline. CDR3 in amino acids: CAISEKGGYGYTF. Written as DNA, the CDR3 is TGTGCCATCAGTGAGAAGGGCGGCTATGGCTACACCTTC.

The rearrangement joins TRBV7-2 to TRBJ2-3; tentatively, D is TRBD2 (6 bases). The CDR3 is 15 residues long. CDR1 is SGHTA, CDR2 FQGNSA, per germline. V was clipped by 5 bases and J by 1 base, with 13 bases between them. CDR3 protein: CASSRSGLGTDTQYF. The CDR3 nucleotides are TGTGCCAGCAGCCGAAGCGGGTTGGGCACAGATACGCAGTATTTT.

This clone showed up just once. This CDR3 reads CASSLEWGRGSGANVLTF. The CDR3 DNA sequence: TGCGCCAGCAGCTTGGAGTGGGGTAGGGGCTCTGGGGCCAACGTCCTGACTTTC. This rearrangement joins TRBV5-1 to TRBJ2-6; D is possibly TRBD1 (5 bases). The CDR3 length is 18 residues. Trimming left V 0 bases short and J 0 bases short, with 13 bases between. Germline CDR1 SGHRS, CDR2 YFSETQ. The variable domain in full, with the rest retrieved from reference TRBV5-1 and TRBJ2-6, is KAGVTQTPRYLIKTRGQQVTLSCSPISGHRSVSWYQQTPGQGLQFLFEYFSETQRNKGNFPGRFSGRQFSNSRSEMNVSTLELGDSALYLCASSLEWGRGSGANVLTFGAGSRLTVL.

J is TRBJ2-3 and V is TRBV6-1, with TRBD2 identical over 12 bases. In germline, CDR1 is MNHNS, CDR2 SASEGT. This CDR3 region has 20 residues. V was pared by 0 bases and J by 0 bases, with 10 bases of the junction left unmatched. CDR3 sequence reads: CASSEAVRASGGASTDTQYF. CDR3 DNA: TGTGCCAGCAGTGAAGCAGTTAGGGCTAGCGGGGGGGCAAGCACAGATACGCAGTATTTT.

The chain combines TRBV11-2 with TRBJ2-1; TRBD1 is a possible D gene (6 bases). From germline, CDR1 is SGHAT and CDR2 FQNNGV. The CDR3 is made up of 16 amino acids. The V and J ends lost 3 bases and 4 bases respectively, with 16 bases between them. DNA of the CDR3: TGTGCCAGCAGCTTCCTCCCAGGGGCAGATTACAATGAGCAGTTCTTC. Protein sequence: CASSFLPGADYNEQFF.

V gene TRBV19 combines with J gene TRBJ2-7; D gene unclear. CDR3 size: 16 residues. Germline CDR1 is LNHDA and CDR2 is SQIVND (reference sequence). Trimming took off 0 bases at V and 2 bases at J, with 14 bases between the two ends. The CDR3: CASSIDQWTATYEQYF. The CDR3 nucleotides are TGTGCCAGTAGTATAGATCAGTGGACGGCAACCTACGAGCAGTACTTC.

This sequence joins TRBV27 and TRBJ1-1; 7 bases line up with TRBD1. The germline CDR1 and CDR2 sequences are MNHEY and SMNVEV (reference sequence). The CDR3 is made up of 13 amino acids. Trimming removed 4 bases from V and 10 bases from J; junction bases left unmatched: 9. The CDR3 loop is CASSSTGAGTAFF. CDR3 DNA sequence: TGTGCCAGCAGTTCAACAGGGGCAGGAACAGCTTTCTTT.

The chain links TRBV19 to TRBJ2-7; tentative D call: TRBD1 (6 bases). V shed 7 bases and J shed 0 bases, with 13 bases lying between them. Looked up from germline, CDR1 is LNHDA and CDR2 is SQIVND (reference sequence). This CDR3 is built from 14 residues. The CDR3 reads CASKETGLSYEQYF. CDR3 nucleotides: TGTGCCAGTAAGGAGACAGGCCTCTCCTACGAGCAGTACTTC.

The chain couples TRBV9 to TRBJ1-5; weak D call: TRBD1 (6 bases). V was cut by 3 bases and J by 4 bases, with 8 bases left in between. Per germline, CDR1 SGDLS and CDR2 YYNGEE. The CDR3 covers 13 residues. CDR3 in DNA: TGTGCCAGCAGCGCCACAGGGAATCAGCCCCAGCATTTT. Translated, it gives CASSATGNQPQHF.

The J gene is TRBJ2-2, the V gene TRBV29-1; TRBD1 agrees at 7 bases. With 7 bases clipped from V and 6 bases from J, the junction kept 14 bases outside the gene matches. The CDR3 has 15 amino acids. Germline-derived CDR1 and CDR2 are SQVTM and ANQGSEA. The CDR3 region has the DNA TGCAGCGCCGGGACAGAAGGTCGGATGGCCGGGGAGCTGTTTTTT. Translating it yields CSAGTEGRMAGELFF.

V and J are TRBV9 and TRBJ1-4; D uncertain. The V gene lost 3 bases and the J gene lost 3 bases, with 15 bases spanning the gap. Germline V gene sequence: CDR1 SGDLS, CDR2 YYNGEE. The CDR3 totals 16 residues. CDR3 in DNA: TGTGCCAGCAGCGGTGCGGGCGGGCCTTCTAATGAAAAACTGTTTTTT. Translation: CASSGAGGPSNEKLFF.